This TCR beta chain was profiled in a study of shared clonotypes between healthy human individuals. CDR1 and CDR2 from the germline V gene are MDHEN and SYDVKM. The length of the CDR3 is 15 residues. V lost 4 bases and J lost 2; bases outside the gene matches: 5. Unsorted PBMC DNA underwent sequencing on ten immunoSEQ deep assay plates. The method was immunoSEQ multiplex PCR; TCRdb's version includes in-frame clones alone and lacks a portion of them. The repertoire holds 450,000 to 500,000 clones, roughly 80% seen once, with over 9.5% in the top ten. This TCR was recovered from a woman between 40 and 55 years old in good health. Some clones in this sample may be carry-over from other donors' samples. V usage is TRBV28 and J usage is TRBJ1-2, with 9 bases lining up with TRBD1. The specimen sequenced was PBMCs. The CDR3 protein is CASSSPGTGNYGYTF. CDR3 bases: TGTGCCAGCAGTTCTCCCGGGACAGGGAACTATGGCTACACCTTC.